One and the same sample provided the 3 T cell receptor beta chains below, sequenced in a study of OX40 agonist ivuxolimab in advanced cancers. Assay used: immunoSEQ multiplex PCR; TCRdb lists only in-frame clones, some missing. This table has roughly 80,000 clones, about nine tenths appearing once. The sequences come from CD4+ or CD8+ T cells sorted from blood, collected in a trial of the OX40 agonist ivuxolimab. These receptors were collected from an adult with an advanced solid tumor such as melanoma, head and neck, liver or kidney cancer.

The V call is TRBV27, the J call TRBJ2-3; D possibly corresponds to TRBD2 (5 bases). Between the trimmed V and J ends, which lost 7 bases and 4 bases, there was a span of 18 bases. This CDR3 contains 15 residues. Germline assignment: CDR1 MNHEY and CDR2 SMNVEV (reference sequence). The CDR3 loop is CASTRWPAGSDTQYF. In nucleotides, the CDR3 is TGTGCCAGCACTAGATGGCCGGCGGGCTCAGATACGCAGTATTTT.

The rearrangement uses TRBV29-1 and TRBJ2-1; D gene ambiguous. Trimming removed 3 bases at V and 0 bases at J, with 9 bases between. Germline loops: CDR1 SQVTM, CDR2 ANQGSEA. This CDR3 comprises 14 residues. CDR3 sequence: CSVDSRVSYNEQFF. Written as DNA, the CDR3 is TGCAGCGTTGATTCGCGCGTCTCCTACAATGAGCAGTTCTTC.

The chain uses TRBV6-5 and TRBJ1-2; D uncertain. V shed 2 bases and J shed 3 bases, with 7 bases lying between them. The length of the CDR3 is 13 residues. Germline assignment: CDR1 MNHEY and CDR2 SVGAGI. The CDR3 region is CASSYRVDYGYTF. CDR3 DNA: TGTGCCAGCAGTTACCGGGTTGACTATGGCTACACCTTC.